The present TCR beta chain was sequenced within a study of T cell responses to AZD1222 COVID-19 vaccine. Points from the study as a whole: Spike-specific TCR breadth and depth went up after people got two AZD1222 doses. Baseline serology detected seropositivity in only six AZD1222 recipients. Reports indicate that nearly half of spike-specific TCRs are directed at unmutated variant regions. Donors in the cohort were predominantly white British and more often female, and clonal diversity was possibly underestimated.

The method was immunoSEQ multiplex PCR; TCRdb's version includes in-frame clones alone and lacks a portion of them. The sample gives 120,000 or so clones, around 87% of which show up once; roughly 10% is in the top ten. For this clone: Its antigen is as yet unknown.

Germline CDR1 reads MGHRA; CDR2 reads YSYEKL. The J segment lost 7 bases and the V segment lost 4 bases, leaving 6 bases of the junction unmatched. This CDR3 spans 15 amino acids. The J gene is TRBJ2-2, the V gene TRBV4-1; TRBD1 matches 10 bases. The clonotype originates from an adult in good health. This material consisted of peripheral blood, taken on day 0 of AZD1222 vaccination. Here the CDR3 reads CASSPTGTGVGELFF. The DNA for the CDR3 is TGCGCCAGCAGCCCAACCGGGACAGGGGTCGGGGAGCTGTTTTTT.